This T cell receptor (beta chain) came from a study of cytomegalovirus exposure and HLA in healthy donors. Study-level points and caveats: Earlier analysis yielded a pattern in which most TCR beta V segments were productive about 90% or about 30% of the time.

CDR3 length: 14 amino acids. Germline assignment: CDR1 SGHVS and CDR2 FQNEAQ. V lost 3 bases to trimming and J lost 0 bases, with 6 bases between them. A multiplex PCR was run with 60 Vbeta primers and 13 Jbeta primers. The protocol was immunoSEQ multiplex PCR, while the TCRdb copy is restricted to in-frame clones and leaves out a portion. The table includes 130,000 to 150,000 clones, 70% to 85% detected once. This clone was found a few times. Its antigen is currently unknown. Sequencing was carried out using PBMCs. This receptor was identified in a male donor in good health and CMV-seronegative. V is TRBV7-8 and J is TRBJ2-1, with TRBD2 as a possible D gene (6 bases). CDR3 nucleotide sequence: TGTGCCAGCAGCTTCGGGGGCTCCTACAATGAGCAGTTCTTC. This translates into CASSFGGSYNEQFF.